This TCR beta chain was identified during a study of vaccination and CD4 T cells after COVID-19. Time point indicated: late sampling 161 to 241 days after vaccination in a few convalescent patients. Treatment in this sample: approximately nine-day PBMC culture with coronavirus spike peptide pools or control peptides (ViraFEST assay). Sequencing of DNA taken from cultured CD4+ T cells relied on the Oncomine TCR Beta short-read assay. TCRdb reanalysed the PCR reads using MiXCR and keeps one entry per CDR3 protein. In the table there are 20,000 to 25,000 distinct CDR3 sequences, roughly 50% of which are singletons. About this clonotype: The antigen is unknown.

Trimming left V 6 bases short and J 5 bases short, with 11 bases between. Germline V gives CDR1 MNHNS, CDR2 SASEGT. This CDR3 has 13 amino acids. The rearrangement joins TRBV6-1 to TRBJ1-5, with D possibly TRBD1 on 6 matching bases. The sequence was collected from a human donor who had recovered from COVID-19. The sequences come from CD4+ T cells from blood, cultured in vitro, collected about 7 months after SARS-CoV-2 vaccination. As DNA, the CDR3 is TGTGCCAGCAGAGTACAGGGCGATCAGCCCCAGCATTTT. Residues: CASRVQGDQPQHF.